Listed below are T cell receptor beta chains from one sample, sequenced in a study of patients and donors after allogeneic stem cell transplantation. TCRdb re-derived calls from the RT-PCR reads in MiXCR, one entry per CDR3 protein. This sample has roughly 880,000 distinct CDR3 sequences, with about a sixth found just once. Sequencing was carried out using blood, either unsorted or a sorted T cell fraction (not recorded which). These receptors all stem from a human donor who was either an allogeneic HSCT recipient or a stem cell or donor lymphocyte infusion donor (not recorded which). It is not recorded whose cells these are; they may come from a transplant donor. The CDR3 runs from the conserved cysteine through the conserved F or W. Each record gives: D gene, J gene, V gene, clone size, CDR3 DNA, CDR3 protein. A D gene is named only where the DNA matches it firmly. Part of the rows lack a size; the others show once, few, many or a class for expanded clones.

>NA|TRBJ2-5|TRBV10-3|NA
TGTGCCATCAGTGAGTCGCGAGGACCTCCGGTAAAGACCCAGTACTTC
CAISESRGPPVKTQYF
>NA|TRBJ2-5|TRBV7-2|NA
TGTGCCAGCCCAGAAATTCAAGAGACCCAGTACTTC
CASPEIQETQYF
>TRBD2|TRBJ2-7|TRBV7-2|NA
TGTGCCAGCAGCCTAGGGACTAGCGGGAGGGACGAGCAGTACTTC
CASSLGTSGRDEQYF
>NA|TRBJ2-1|TRBV12-3/TRBV12-4|few
TGTGCCACCACCCCTGGGGCCGCGTACAATGAGCAGTTCTTC
CATTPGAAYNEQFF
>NA|TRBJ2-7|TRBV20-1|few
TGCAGTGCTCCGGACAGCCCCTACGAGCAGTACTTC
CSAPDSPYEQYF
>NA|TRBJ1-5|TRBV9|few
TGTGCCAGCAGCGGGTTAGGACAGACACCCTTTAATCAGCCCCAGCATTTT
CASSGLGQTPFNQPQHF
>TRBD1|TRBJ2-2|TRBV6-1|NA
TGTGCCAGCAGCCGTACTACAGGGGCCGGGGAGCTGTTTTTT
CASSRTTGAGELFF
>NA|TRBJ2-5|TRBV7-2|few
TGTGCCAGCAGCTTAGGCCCACTAGGTCCGAAGACCCAGTACTTC
CASSLGPLGPKTQYF
>TRBD1|TRBJ2-7|TRBV7-6|NA
TGTGCCAGCAGCGCGGACAGGGGCGAGCAGTACTTC
CASSADRGEQYF
>NA|TRBJ2-3|TRBV2|once
TGTGCCAGCAAGACCCCTAGGACAGCGTACACAGATACGCAGTATTTT
CASKTPRTAYTDTQYF
>NA|TRBJ1-5|TRBV10-3|NA
TGTGCCATCAGTGAGTCTTTCGACACAAGCAATCAGCCCCAGCATTTT
CAISESFDTSNQPQHF
>NA|TRBJ2-1|TRBV15|NA
TGTGCCACCAGCAGAGACCCGTTGGATGAGCAGTTCTTC
CATSRDPLDEQFF
>TRBD1|TRBJ2-3|TRBV9|many
TGTGCCAGCAGCAGGACAGGGTTGACAGATACGCAGTATTTT
CASSRTGLTDTQYF
>NA|TRBJ1-5|TRBV12-3/TRBV12-4|many
TGTGCCAGCAGTTTGAGGGTGAATCAGCCCCAGCATTTT
CASSLRVNQPQHF
>NA|TRBJ1-5|TRBV12-3/TRBV12-4|NA
TGTGCCAGCAGTAACATGGGCGGCCAGCCCCAGCATTTT
CASSNMGGQPQHF
>NA|TRBJ2-1|TRBV15|few
TGTGCCACCAGCAGAGACGGGACTTTACCCAATGAGCAGTTCTTC
CATSRDGTLPNEQFF
>TRBD2|TRBJ2-5|TRBV5-5|NA
TGTGCCAGCAGGGGGGGGAGCAGGAGAACAGAGACCCAGTACTTC
CASRGGSRRTETQYF